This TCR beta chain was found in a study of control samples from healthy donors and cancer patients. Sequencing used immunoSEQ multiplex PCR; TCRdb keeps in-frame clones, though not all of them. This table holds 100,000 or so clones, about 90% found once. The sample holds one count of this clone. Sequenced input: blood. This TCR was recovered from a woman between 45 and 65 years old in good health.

The CDR3 here is CASSQEGRDTEAFF. DNA of the CDR3: TGCGCCAGCAGCCAAGAAGGACGGGACACTGAAGCTTTCTTT. The rearrangement links TRBV4-3 to TRBJ1-1; D unresolved. The CDR3 contains 14 residues. Germline loops: CDR1 LGHNA, CDR2 YSLEER. Between the trimmed V and J ends, which lost 0 bases and 3 bases, there was a span of 8 bases.